This T cell receptor beta chain was sequenced for a study of shared clonotypes between healthy human individuals. V was trimmed by 2 bases and J by 5 bases, leaving 10 bases between them. The CDR3 runs 14 residues. CDR1 is SEHNR and CDR2 is FQNEAQ in the germline V gene (reference sequence). Libraries were prepared by immunoSEQ multiplex PCR; TCRdb keeps only in-frame clonotypes and omits some of them. This sample has 2,500,000 or so clones, with about 90% found just once. This clonotype originated in a man younger than 35 in good health. Some clones in this sample may be carry-over from other donors' samples. V is TRBV7-9 and J is TRBJ1-5, with D perhaps TRBD1 (5 bases). The sequencing sample was made of naive CD4+ T cells from PBMCs. The subset here: CD45RA+ positively selected. The DNA of the CDR3 is TGTGCCAGCAGCTTAACAGGTTTGGATCAGCCCCAGCATTTT. The encoded protein is CASSLTGLDQPQHF.